The 27 T cell receptor beta chains below come from one sample, sequenced in a study of cytomegalovirus exposure and HLA in healthy donors. PCR was performed using 60 Vbeta and 13 Jbeta primers. Clones were sequenced by immunoSEQ multiplex PCR, and TCRdb holds only the in-frame ones, with some missing. The data hold 95,000 to 150,000 clones, with 80% observed a single time. The sample was PBMCs. These receptors came from a man aged 25-45 years in good health and CMV-seropositive.

Only a few counts were recorded for this clone. The chain carries TRBV5-6 and TRBJ2-4; perhaps TRBD2 as D (5 bases). This CDR3 is built from 14 residues. Germline lookup yields CDR1 SGHDT and CDR2 YYEEEE. V was trimmed by 0 bases and J by 6 bases, leaving 10 bases between them. The CDR3 DNA sequence: TGTGCCAGCAGCTTGGCGGGGTCCATAAACATTCAGTACTTC. This sequence encodes CASSLAGSINIQYF.

The chain combines TRBV7-3 with TRBJ2-7; the D gene is possibly TRBD2 (5 bases). In germline, CDR1 is SGHTA, CDR2 FQGTGA. V was clipped by 2 bases and J by 1 base, with 12 bases between them. There are 15 residues in the CDR3. For the CDR3, the DNA is TGTGCCAGCAGCTTAGGAGGCAGCCGGTCCTACGAGCAGTACTTC. Its translation is CASSLGGSRSYEQYF. Supplemented by reference TRBV7-3 and TRBJ2-7, the full variable domain reads GAGVSQTPSNKVTEKGKYVELRCDPISGHTALYWYRQSLGQGPEFLIYFQGTGAADDSGLPNDRFFAVRPEGSVSTLKIQRTERGDSAVYLCASSLGGSRSYEQYFGPGTRLTVT.

J is TRBJ2-2 and V is TRBV6-4; D unresolved. V shed 2 bases and J shed 4 bases, with 8 bases lying between them. There are 14 residues in the CDR3. Germline CDR1 MRHNA, CDR2 SNTAGT. This CDR3 is CASSDGPSTGELFF. The CDR3 DNA sequence: TGTGCCAGCAGTGACGGCCCCTCCACCGGGGAGCTGTTTTTT.

V usage is TRBV6-5 and J usage is TRBJ2-1; TRBD2 aligns across 8 bases. J gave up 3 bases and V 6 bases, and 7 bases lay outside the gene matches. CDR1 is MNHEY and CDR2 is SVGAGI in the germline V gene. The CDR3 runs 15 residues. This CDR3 is CASSPQLADYNEQFF. In DNA, the CDR3 is TGTGCCAGCAGCCCACAACTAGCGGACTACAATGAGCAGTTCTTC.

The chain has TRBV2 and TRBJ2-5; 9 nucleotides match TRBD1. With V trimmed by 9 bases and J by 7 bases, 6 bases remained unmatched. This CDR3 spans 12 amino acids. Germline CDR1 is SNHLY and CDR2 is FYNNEI. CDR3 bases: TGTGCCAGTACCGGGACAGGGACGACCCAGTACTTC. It yields the protein CASTGTGTTQYF.

Only a few counts were recorded for this clone. This chain connects TRBV19 to TRBJ2-5; D not resolved. The CDR3 contains 12 residues. From germline, CDR1 is LNHDA and CDR2 SQIVND (reference sequence). Trimming left V 10 bases short and J 5 bases short, with 14 bases between. The CDR3 DNA reads as TGTGCCACCGTGTCCCCAGGCGAGACCCAGTACTTC. Residues: CATVSPGETQYF. Based on the CDR3 plus reference TRBV19 and TRBJ2-5, the full variable domain is DGGITQSPKYLFRKEGQNVTLSCEQNLNHDAMYWYRQDPGQGLRLIYYSQIVNDFQKGDIAEGYSVSREKKESFPLTVTSAQKNPTAFYLCATVSPGETQYFGPGTRLLVL.

This chain links TRBV11-2 with TRBJ1-6, with D unresolved. Trimming took off 5 bases at V and 0 bases at J, with 14 bases between the two ends. The germline V gene has CDR1 SGHAT and CDR2 FQNNGV. This CDR3 has 17 residues. CDR3: CASSAIMRSSYNSPLHF. The CDR3 DNA is TGTGCCAGCAGCGCCATCATGAGGAGCTCCTATAATTCACCCCTCCACTTT.

This clone was observed a handful of times. The CDR3 loop is CASRRSGGSYEQYF. CDR3 coding DNA: TGTGCCAGCAGGCGCAGCGGGGGCTCCTACGAGCAGTACTTC. V gene TRBV7-2 combines with J gene TRBJ2-7, with TRBD2 matching 8 bases. In germline, CDR1 is SGHTA, CDR2 FQGNSA. This CDR3 has 14 amino acids. Trimming took 6 bases from V and 0 from J; bases not matched to a gene: 4.

The rearrangement uses TRBV5-1 and TRBJ2-1, with 7 positions matching TRBD1. Germline assignment: CDR1 SGHRS and CDR2 YFSETQ. The CDR3 covers 15 residues. V was clipped by 3 bases and J by 5 bases; unmatched bases: 8. CDR3 in amino acids: CASSWLQGSDNEQFF. CDR3 nucleotides: TGCGCCAGCAGCTGGTTACAGGGGTCCGACAATGAGCAGTTCTTC. Using reference TRBV5-1 and TRBJ2-1 for the parts outside the CDR3, the full variable domain is KAGVTQTPRYLIKTRGQQVTLSCSPISGHRSVSWYQQTPGQGLQFLFEYFSETQRNKGNFPGRFSGRQFSNSRSEMNVSTLELGDSALYLCASSWLQGSDNEQFFGPGTRLTVL.

As for this clone: At one end the junction does not follow the germline gene, possibly because of a read error. The CDR3, as DNA: TGTGCCAGCAGCGTTGACAGATCTGGGGCCAACGGCCTGACTTTC. This codes for CASSVDRSGANGLTF. This chain joins TRBV9 and TRBJ2-6; possibly TRBD1 for D (5 bases). The germline gives CDR1 SGDLS, CDR2 YYNGEE. The CDR3 has 15 residues.

Only a few counts were recorded for this clone. This chain joins TRBV2 and TRBJ2-5; 7 bases are shared with TRBD1. The length of the CDR3 is 14 residues. The germline V gene encodes CDR1 SNHLY and CDR2 FYNNEI. After removal of 5 bases from V and 1 base from J, the junction contained 4 bases not matched to a gene. The CDR3 nucleotides are TGTGCCAGCAGTCGGGACAGATCCCAAGAGACCCAGTACTTC. Its translation is CASSRDRSQETQYF. Based on the CDR3 plus reference TRBV2 and TRBJ2-5, the full variable domain is EPEVTQTPSHQVTQMGQEVILRCVPISNHLYFYWYRQILGQKVEFLVSFYNNEISEKSEIFDDQFSVERPDGSNFTLKIRSTKLEDSAMYFCASSRDRSQETQYFGPGTRLLVL.

J is TRBJ2-1 and V is TRBV13; 16 bases are a match to TRBD2. V was pared by 5 bases and J by 8 bases, with 12 bases of the junction left unmatched. The CDR3 has 18 amino acids. CDR1 and CDR2 (germline): PRHDT, FYEKMQ (reference sequence). CDR3 sequence: CASSPWGTSGGAFYEQFF. As DNA, the CDR3 is TGTGCCAGCAGCCCCTGGGGGACTAGCGGGGGGGCTTTTTATGAGCAGTTCTTC.

The chain recombines TRBV19 with TRBJ1-1; tentative D call: TRBD1 (5 bases). Germline loops: CDR1 LNHDA, CDR2 SQIVND (reference sequence). Trimming took off 10 bases at V and 5 bases at J, with 20 bases between the two ends. The CDR3 is 14 residues long. CDR3 bases: TGTGCCACCCTTATGGGGGGGTCCCTAACTGAAGCTTTCTTT. Protein: CATLMGGSLTEAFF.

This chain links TRBV30 with TRBJ2-3, with D possibly being TRBD2 (5 bases). The CDR3 extends over 13 amino acids. Germline-derived CDR1 and CDR2 are GTSNPN and SVGIG (reference sequence). Trimming pared 1 base from V and 5 bases from J, leaving 10 bases between. The CDR3 DNA reads as TGTGCCTGGAGTGAGGGCCGGGGAGATACGCAGTATTTT. Its protein is CAWSEGRGDTQYF.

The rearrangement links TRBV5-1 to TRBJ2-3; 9 bases are shared with TRBD2. Germline loops: CDR1 SGHRS, CDR2 YFSETQ. This CDR3 is built from 17 residues. The V and J ends lost 0 bases and 2 bases, in that order; junction bases with no gene match: 7. In DNA, the CDR3 is TGCGCCAGCAGCTTGGGCCCTAGCGGGGTTAACACAGATACGCAGTATTTT. Its translation is CASSLGPSGVNTDTQYF.

This chain uses TRBV4-1 with TRBJ2-1, with D maybe TRBD1 (6 bases). Trimming cost V 3 bases and J 9 bases, with 18 bases left between them. Per germline, CDR1 MGHRA and CDR2 YSYEKL. The CDR3 spans 15 residues. The CDR3 DNA reads TGCGCCAGCAGCCATCCCTCAGGGGCTGATGGTGAGCAGTTCTTC. It encodes CASSHPSGADGEQFF.

The chain joins TRBV19 to TRBJ1-1; TRBD1 matches at 7 bases. V was clipped by 4 bases and J by 0 bases; unmatched bases: 5. Germline CDR1 is LNHDA and CDR2 is SQIVND (reference sequence). The CDR3 is 15 amino acids. CDR3: CASSKGQLLNTEAFF. CDR3 nucleotide sequence: TGTGCCAGTAGTAAGGGACAGTTATTGAACACTGAAGCTTTCTTT. Complete variable domain (other parts from reference TRBV19 and TRBJ1-1): DGGITQSPKYLFRKEGQNVTLSCEQNLNHDAMYWYRQDPGQGLRLIYYSQIVNDFQKGDIAEGYSVSREKKESFPLTVTSAQKNPTAFYLCASSKGQLLNTEAFFGQGTRLTVV.

This rearrangement joins TRBV27 to TRBJ2-7; 8 nucleotides line up with TRBD2. The CDR3 is made up of 14 amino acids. V was pared by 8 bases and J by 3 bases, with 9 bases of the junction left unmatched. In germline, CDR1 is MNHEY, CDR2 SMNVEV (reference sequence). The chain's CDR3 is CASAPRGGVYEQYF. The CDR3 coding sequence is TGTGCCAGCGCCCCACGGGGGGGGGTCTACGAGCAGTACTTC.

This chain links TRBV4-1 with TRBJ2-6; D possibly corresponds to TRBD1 (6 bases). CDR1 and CDR2 (germline): MGHRA, YSYEKL. V gave up 3 bases and J gave up 0 bases, with 15 bases separating them. There are 18 residues in the CDR3. CDR3 sequence (DNA): TGCGCCAGCAGCCACCAACAGGGTGGGATCTCTGGGGCCAACGTCCTGACTTTC. Protein: CASSHQQGGISGANVLTF.

The rearrangement uses TRBV5-1 and TRBJ2-5; 7 positions match TRBD1. The J call may be wrong; the DNA end is better matched by TRBJ2-7. Per the germline V gene, CDR1 is SGHRS and CDR2 is YFSETQ. The CDR3 has 15 amino acids. Written as DNA, the CDR3 is TGCGCCAGCAGCCCCGGGGACAGAGCTACCTACGAGCAGTACTTC. This encodes CASSPGDRATYEQYF.

The J gene is TRBJ1-6, the V gene TRBV4-2, with a possible D match to TRBD1 (5 bases). This CDR3 has 15 residues. V lost 3 bases, J lost 7 bases, and 13 bases lay in between. Germline V gene lookup returns CDR1 LGHNA and CDR2 YNFKEQ. CDR3 sequence reads: CASSHEGGANSPLHF. CDR3 nucleotides: TGTGCCAGCAGCCATGAGGGAGGGGCGAATTCACCCCTCCACTTT.

The chain has TRBV25-1 and TRBJ1-2; D remains unclear. V lost 7 bases and J 2 bases, leaving 5 bases between the germline ends. This CDR3 has 11 amino acids. Germline V gives CDR1 MGHDK, CDR2 SYGVNS. The CDR3 region has the DNA TGTGCCAGCACGGGAAACTATGGCTACACCTTC. Translated: CASTGNYGYTF.

The chain has TRBV19 and TRBJ1-2; 8 bases align to TRBD1. Germline V gene lookup returns CDR1 LNHDA and CDR2 SQIVND (reference sequence). J gave up 8 bases and V 5 bases, and 13 bases lay outside the gene matches. This CDR3 region has 15 residues. CDR3 nucleotides: TGTGCCAGTAGTGCAAATGACAGGGGATTAAGGGGCTACACCTTC. This codes for CASSANDRGLRGYTF.

The V call is TRBV5-1, the J call TRBJ1-4; D gene unclear. CDR3 length: 14 amino acids. V lost 1 base, J lost 8 bases, and 12 bases lay in between. Germline CDR1 and CDR2: SGHRS and YFSETQ. CDR3 DNA sequence: TGCGCCAGCAGCTTGCGTACAGTAGAGGAAAAACTGTTTTTT. Amino acid sequence: CASSLRTVEEKLFF.

The genes are TRBV19 and TRBJ1-1, with 8 nucleotides matching TRBD1. V trimming: 5 bases; J trimming: 10 bases; junction bases outside the gene matches: 15. The germline V gene encodes CDR1 LNHDA and CDR2 SQIVND (reference sequence). The CDR3 is 15 amino acids. DNA for the CDR3: TGTGCCAGTAGTGGAGAAACCAGGGGGCTTCCCCGAGCTTTCTTT. Its protein product is CASSGETRGLPRAFF.

The table lists this clone with a few counts. The J gene is TRBJ1-3, the V gene TRBV9, with no clear D. With 0 bases removed from V and 0 bases from J, the gap between germline ends came to 10 bases. Per the germline V gene, CDR1 is SGDLS and CDR2 is YYNGEE. The CDR3 sequence is 16 residues long. The CDR3 coding sequence is TGTGCCAGCAGCGTAGGAGAGCTAAACTCTGGAAACACCATATATTTT. It translates to CASSVGELNSGNTIYF.

This chain joins TRBV6-5 and TRBJ2-5, with a possible D match to TRBD1 (5 bases). The CDR3 extends over 13 amino acids. The V end was cut by 6 bases, the J end by 1 base, with 9 bases between. Germline CDR1 MNHEY, CDR2 SVGAGI. The CDR3 protein is CASRSTVQETQYF. Here the CDR3 DNA reads TGTGCCAGCAGATCGACAGTCCAAGAGACCCAGTACTTC.